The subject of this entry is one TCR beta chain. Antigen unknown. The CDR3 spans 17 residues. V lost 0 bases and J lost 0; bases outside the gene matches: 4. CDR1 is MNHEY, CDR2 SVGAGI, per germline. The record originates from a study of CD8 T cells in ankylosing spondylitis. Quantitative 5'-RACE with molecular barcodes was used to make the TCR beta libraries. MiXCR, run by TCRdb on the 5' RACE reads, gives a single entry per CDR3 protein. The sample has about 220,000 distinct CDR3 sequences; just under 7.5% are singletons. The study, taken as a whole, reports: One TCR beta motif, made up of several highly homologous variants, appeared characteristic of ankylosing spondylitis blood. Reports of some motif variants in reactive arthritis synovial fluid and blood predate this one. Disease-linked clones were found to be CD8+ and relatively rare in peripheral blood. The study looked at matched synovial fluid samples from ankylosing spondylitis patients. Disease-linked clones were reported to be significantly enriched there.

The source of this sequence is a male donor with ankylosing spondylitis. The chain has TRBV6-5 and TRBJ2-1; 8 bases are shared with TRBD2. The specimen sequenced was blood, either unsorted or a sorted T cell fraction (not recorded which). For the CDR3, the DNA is TGTGCCAGCAGTTACTCCTTAGCGGGACGCTCCTACAATGAGCAGTTCTTC. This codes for CASSYSLAGRSYNEQFF.